The 17 T cell receptor beta chains below were found in one sample sequenced in a study of blood T cell repertoires in COVID-19. Profiling relied on immunoSEQ multiplex PCR, and the TCRdb table lists in-frame clones only, not all of them. The sample contains approximately 240,000 clones, about 83% of which appear only once. Input material: peripheral blood. The receptors originated from a woman younger than 45 with COVID-19, enrolled during active disease.

The chain has TRBV30 and TRBJ1-3; no clear D gene. CDR1 and CDR2 from the germline V gene are GTSNPN and SVGIG (reference sequence). The CDR3 spans 14 residues. V was pared by 4 bases and J by 3 bases, with 13 bases between. CDR3 loop: CAWKTGFLGNTIYF. CDR3 nucleotides: TGTGCCTGGAAAACGGGTTTTCTTGGAAACACCATATATTTT.

This sequence joins TRBV28 and TRBJ2-2; the D is unclear. V lost 3 bases and J lost 5, with 4 bases in between. The V gene's germline CDR1 is MDHEN and CDR2 SYDVKM. The CDR3 runs 12 residues. CDR3 residues: CASSFRTGELFF. In nucleotides, the CDR3 is TGTGCCAGCAGTTTCCGTACCGGGGAGCTGTTTTTT.

This sequence joins TRBV6-6 and TRBJ2-1; 7 bases map to TRBD2. The CDR3 is made up of 15 amino acids. Germline CDR1 is MNHNY and CDR2 is SVGAGI (reference sequence). J gave up 2 bases and V 5 bases, and 6 bases lay outside the gene matches. CDR3 nucleotides: TGTGCCAGCAGTCTCCGCGGGACTACCTACAATGAGCAGTTCTTC. Its translation: CASSLRGTTYNEQFF.

J is TRBJ1-1 and V is TRBV7-6; D may be TRBD1 (6 bases). This CDR3 is 14 amino acids long. CDR1 and CDR2 (germline): SGHVS, FNYEAQ. The V gene lost 5 bases and the J gene lost 5 bases, with 15 bases spanning the gap. CDR3 amino acids: CASSKQGSGTEAFF. In DNA form, the CDR3 reads TGTGCCAGCAGCAAACAGGGAAGTGGGACTGAAGCTTTCTTT.

The chain's CDR3 is CAGGQGPRDTIYF. The CDR3 nucleotides are TGTGCCGGGGGGCAGGGGCCAAGAGACACCATATATTTT. The V gene is TRBV30, the J gene TRBJ1-3; D might be TRBD1 (6 bases). Trimming removed 8 bases from V and 8 bases from J, with 19 bases in between. CDR1 is GTSNPN and CDR2 is SVGIG in the germline V gene (reference sequence). CDR3 size: 13 residues.

The V call is TRBV9, the J call TRBJ2-7; TRBD2 matches at 11 bases. CDR1 SGDLS and CDR2 YYNGEE come from the germline V gene. Unmatched junction bases numbered 2, after V lost 0 bases and J lost 6 bases. CDR3 size: 14 residues. The CDR3 loop is CASSVEGLAGEQYF. The DNA of the CDR3 is TGTGCCAGCAGCGTAGAAGGACTAGCGGGCGAGCAGTACTTC.

This sequence joins TRBV4-3 and TRBJ1-5; 9 nucleotides align to TRBD1. V was pared by 4 bases and J by 2 bases, with 3 bases of the junction left unmatched. This CDR3 has 15 residues. CDR1 and CDR2 (germline): LGHNA, YSLEER. In DNA form, the CDR3 reads TGCGCCAGCAGCCCGTACAGGGGGCGCAATCAGCCCCAGCATTTT. This sequence encodes CASSPYRGRNQPQHF.

The V gene is TRBV5-1, the J gene TRBJ2-1, with 11 nucleotides matching TRBD2. Looked up from germline, CDR1 is SGHRS and CDR2 is YFSETQ. The junction had 4 bases not matched to a gene; V was cut back by 3 bases and J by 5 bases. The CDR3 has 15 amino acids. The CDR3 nucleotides are TGCGCCAGCAGCTATCGACTAGCGGGAAACAATGAGCAGTTCTTC. This sequence encodes CASSYRLAGNNEQFF.

With regard to this clone: Different DNA sequences within this sample yield the same CDR3. The V call is TRBV18, the J call TRBJ1-3; D remains unclear. Per germline, CDR1 KGHSH and CDR2 LQKENI. Trimming stripped 3 bases from V and 0 bases from J, with 6 bases between. CDR3 length: 14 amino acids. In DNA form, the CDR3 reads TGTGCCAGCTCACCGGGGAGCTCTGGAAACACCATATATTTT. Its protein is CASSPGSSGNTIYF.

The sample holds a few counts of this clone. Germline and junction disagree at one end, which may indicate a read error. The chain couples TRBV6-1 to TRBJ1-5; D ambiguous. CDR1 and CDR2 from the germline V gene are MNHNS and SASEGT. This CDR3 spans 13 amino acids. The CDR3 sequence is CASREDNDQPQHF. In nucleotides, the CDR3 is TGTGCCAGCAGGGAAGACAATGATCAGCCCCAGCATTTT.

V usage is TRBV12-3 or TRBV12-4 and J usage is TRBJ2-3; 7 nucleotides match TRBD1. Trimming cost V 6 bases and J 7 bases; bases outside gene matches: 7. This CDR3 comprises 13 residues. CDR3 coding DNA: TGTGCCAGCAGCAGGGACAGCTTCCATACGCAGTATTTT. This sequence encodes CASSRDSFHTQYF.

This clone was observed a handful of times. The V and J genes are TRBV28 and TRBJ1-6, with D possibly being TRBD1 (5 bases). The ends were cut back, 3 bases at V and 8 bases at J, with 11 bases in the middle. Germline V gives CDR1 MDHEN, CDR2 SYDVKM. The CDR3 runs 14 residues. The DNA for the CDR3 is TGTGCCAGCAGTTTTAGGGGCGGCTATTCACCCCTCCACTTT. Protein product: CASSFRGGYSPLHF.

J is TRBJ2-5 and V is TRBV7-2, with D uncertain. The V gene's germline CDR1 is SGHTA and CDR2 FQGNSA. V was cut by 3 bases and J by 4 bases, with 9 bases left in between. The CDR3 runs to 13 residues. Written as DNA, the CDR3 is TGTGCCAGCAGCTTCGGAGTAGGAGAGACCCAGTACTTC. The encoded protein is CASSFGVGETQYF.

This chain connects TRBV7-2 to TRBJ1-1; D gene ambiguous. Germline V lookup: CDR1 SGHTA, CDR2 FQGNSA. This CDR3 is 12 amino acids long. The V gene lost 5 bases and the J gene lost 8 bases, with 12 bases spanning the gap. CDR3 region: CASSKYSREAFF. The CDR3 region has the DNA TGTGCCAGCAGCAAGTACAGCAGGGAAGCTTTCTTT.

V and J are TRBV6-1 and TRBJ2-2; 11 nucleotides line up with TRBD1. The CDR3 length is 16 residues. Germline CDR1 MNHNS, CDR2 SASEGT. V gave up 4 bases and J gave up 5 bases; unmatched junction bases: 6. DNA of the CDR3: TGTGCCAGCAGTGTTGGGACAGGGGGATTGACCGGGGAGCTGTTTTTT. Its protein is CASSVGTGGLTGELFF.

The CDR3 DNA sequence: TGTGCCAGCAGTTACGGGGCAGGGGGCTATGGCTACACCTTC. Protein product: CASSYGAGGYGYTF. The genes are TRBV6-2 or TRBV6-3 and TRBJ1-2; TRBD1 aligns across 7 bases. Germline lookup yields CDR1 MNHEY and CDR2 SVGEGT. The CDR3 runs 14 residues. Losses at the gene ends were 2 bases for V and 4 bases for J; bases not matched to a gene: 4.

The V and J genes are TRBV2 and TRBJ2-1; no clear D. From germline, CDR1 is SNHLY and CDR2 FYNNEI. The CDR3 is 11 amino acids. V lost 6 bases to trimming and J lost 8 bases, with 8 bases between them. CDR3 region: CASSPRYEQFF. The CDR3 nucleotides read TGTGCCAGCAGCCCGAGATATGAGCAGTTCTTC.